Shown below are 31 T cell receptor beta chains from a single sample sequenced in a study of shared clonotypes between healthy human individuals. Cells designated naive CD8 were CD45RO-negative and were positively selected for CCR7, with terminally differentiated effector memory CD45RA+ cells excluded. TCRdb's table, derived via immunoSEQ multiplex PCR, lists solely in-frame clones and lacks some. The data show 1.5 million to 2.5 million clones, less than 95% seen once. Material: naive CD8+ T cells sorted from blood. All receptors come from a man aged 18 to 30 in good health.

This chain links TRBV4-3 with TRBJ1-1; D is possibly TRBD1 (5 bases). The CDR3 has 13 amino acids. The germline gives CDR1 LGHNA, CDR2 YSLEER. The V end was cut by 5 bases, the J end by 5 bases, with 12 bases between. CDR3 protein: CASSSEGPTEAFF. The CDR3 DNA follows: TGCGCCAGCAGCTCGGAGGGGCCAACTGAAGCTTTCTTT.

This chain joins TRBV27 and TRBJ2-2, with 10 nucleotides matching TRBD2. CDR1 and CDR2 (germline): MNHEY, SMNVEV (reference sequence). Unmatched junction bases numbered 10, after V lost 8 bases and J lost 4 bases. CDR3 length: 16 residues. CDR3: CASSQLAGYGTGELFF. CDR3 nucleotides: TGTGCCAGCTCGCAACTAGCGGGGTATGGCACCGGGGAGCTGTTTTTT.

The chain employs TRBV4-2 and TRBJ1-5; possibly TRBD1 for D (6 bases). The length of the CDR3 is 17 residues. Germline V gene lookup returns CDR1 LGHNA and CDR2 YNFKEQ. V lost 5 bases and J lost 0, with 17 bases in between. CDR3 coding DNA: TGTGCCAGCAGCTCAGAGAGGGGGGAAGATAGCAATCAGCCCCAGCATTTT. This sequence encodes CASSSERGEDSNQPQHF.

This clone appeared a single time. The chain links TRBV6-6 to TRBJ1-2; the match to TRBD1 covers 9 bases. J gave up 2 bases and V 2 bases, and 3 bases lay outside the gene matches. The CDR3 covers 15 residues. Germline V CDR1 and CDR2: MNHNY, SVGAGI (reference sequence). CDR3 amino acids: CASSYITGGNYGYTF. CDR3 nucleotide sequence: TGTGCCAGCAGTTACATCACAGGGGGCAACTATGGCTACACCTTC.

The V gene is TRBV4-1, the J gene TRBJ1-5, with 7 bases matching TRBD1. Germline V lookup: CDR1 MGHRA, CDR2 YSYEKL. CDR3 length: 14 amino acids. V dropped 7 bases and J dropped 4; count of bases not matched to a gene: 7. CDR3 nucleotides: TGCGCCAGCAACCAGGGACAGTCGAATCAGCCCCAGCATTTT. It is translated as CASNQGQSNQPQHF.

A note on this clone: This same CDR3 is encoded by further DNA sequences in the sample. The chain links TRBV6-6 to TRBJ1-2; TRBD1 might be the D (6 bases). The germline gives CDR1 MNHNY, CDR2 SVGAGI (reference sequence). V lost 5 bases, J lost 4 bases, and 11 bases lay in between. The CDR3 has 13 residues. This chain's CDR3 is CASSPDSLYGYTF. As DNA, the CDR3 is TGTGCCAGCAGTCCGGACAGTCTCTATGGCTACACCTTC.

The chain is built from TRBV11-2 and TRBJ2-1; 13 bases agree with TRBD2. Trimming cost V 7 bases and J 9 bases; bases outside gene matches: 12. This CDR3 has 16 amino acids. Germline values: CDR1 SGHAT, CDR2 FQNNGV. The CDR3 loop is CASTLGQGLAGAEQFF. The CDR3 region has the DNA TGTGCCAGCACATTAGGCCAAGGACTAGCGGGGGCTGAGCAGTTCTTC.

The chain combines TRBV7-8 with TRBJ2-1, with 14 bases identical to TRBD2. The CDR3 spans 19 residues. Per the germline V gene, CDR1 is SGHVS and CDR2 is FQNEAQ. J gave up 0 bases and V 3 bases, and 7 bases lay outside the gene matches. The CDR3 reads CASSFGLAGGLSSYNEQFF. CDR3 DNA: TGTGCCAGCAGCTTCGGACTAGCGGGGGGACTGAGCTCCTACAATGAGCAGTTCTTC. The whole variable domain, filled in from reference TRBV7-8 and TRBJ2-1, reads GAGVSQSPRYKVAKRGQDVALRCDPISGHVSLFWYQQALGQGPEFLTYFQNEAQLDKSGLPSDRFFAERPEGSVSTLKIQRTQQEDSAVYLCASSFGLAGGLSSYNEQFFGPGTRLTVL.

This chain uses TRBV27 with TRBJ1-1; D gene ambiguous. V gave up 3 bases and J gave up 3 bases, with 8 bases separating them. Germline-derived CDR1 and CDR2 are MNHEY and SMNVEV (reference sequence). CDR3 size: 13 residues. CDR3 loop: CASSFEWDTEAFF. The CDR3 DNA reads as TGTGCCAGCAGTTTCGAGTGGGACACTGAAGCTTTCTTT.

The chain has TRBV6-1 and TRBJ1-2, with 8 bases lining up with TRBD1. The CDR3 has 14 residues. Germline V gene sequence: CDR1 MNHNS, CDR2 SASEGT. With V trimmed by 6 bases and J by 5 bases, 8 bases remained unmatched. The CDR3 region is CASRGTGNIYGYTF. The CDR3 nucleotides are TGTGCCAGCAGGGGGACAGGAAATATTTATGGCTACACCTTC.

This clone was observed a single time. Distinct nucleotide sequences in the sample also encode this CDR3. The chain joins TRBV5-6 to TRBJ2-7; tentative D call: TRBD1 (5 bases). Per the germline V gene, CDR1 is SGHDT and CDR2 is YYEEEE. The CDR3 extends over 12 amino acids. V lost 2 bases and J lost 3, with 6 bases in between. The DNA for the CDR3 is TGTGCCAGCAGCTTCGACAGCTACGAGCAGTACTTC. Its translation is CASSFDSYEQYF. Full variable domain (rest looked up from reference TRBV5-6 and TRBJ2-7): DAGVTQSPTHLIKTRGQQVTLRCSPKSGHDTVSWYQQALGQGPQFIFQYYEEEERQRGNFPDRFSGHQFPNYSSELNVNALLLGDSALYLCASSFDSYEQYFGPGTRLTVT.

Worth noting for this clone: Within the sample, other DNA sequences also encode this same CDR3. V gene TRBV27 combines with J gene TRBJ2-7, with TRBD2 matching 11 bases. Trimming removed 4 bases from V and 1 base from J; junction bases left unmatched: 3. The CDR3 length is 15 residues. The germline V gene has CDR1 MNHEY and CDR2 SMNVEV (reference sequence). Written as DNA, the CDR3 is TGTGCCAGCAGTTCCGGGACTAGCGGTTCCTACGAGCAGTACTTC. Encoded protein: CASSSGTSGSYEQYF.

As concerns this clone: The same CDR3 can be traced to other DNA sequences in this sample. This rearrangement joins TRBV4-3 to TRBJ2-7, with a possible D match to TRBD2 (5 bases). Germline lookup yields CDR1 LGHNA and CDR2 YSLEER. V gave up 0 bases and J gave up 2 bases, with 11 bases separating them. This CDR3 region has 15 residues. The CDR3 DNA sequence: TGCGCCAGCAGCCAAGATCGAAGCGGAGCCTACGAGCAGTACTTC. Its translation is CASSQDRSGAYEQYF.

The V gene is TRBV9, the J gene TRBJ1-1, with D uncertain. The V gene's germline CDR1 is SGDLS and CDR2 YYNGEE. CDR3 length: 14 residues. Trimming cost V 3 bases and J 5 bases, with 14 bases left between them. The chain's CDR3 is CASSAGGEGTEAFF. CDR3 coding DNA: TGTGCCAGCAGCGCGGGCGGGGAAGGAACTGAAGCTTTCTTT.

The chain couples TRBV13 to TRBJ2-7; 7 bases map to TRBD1. Looked up from germline, CDR1 is PRHDT and CDR2 is FYEKMQ (reference sequence). Trimming at V came to 3 bases and at J to 4 bases, leaving 6 bases not matched to a gene. CDR3 length: 14 amino acids. CDR3: CASSFSTGQYEQYF. CDR3 coding DNA: TGTGCCAGCAGCTTCTCGACAGGGCAGTACGAGCAGTACTTC.

As to this clone: The junction departs from germline at one end; a sequencing error may be responsible. This chain joins TRBV5-1 and TRBJ2-1, with 10 bases identical to TRBD2. This CDR3 has 15 amino acids. Germline CDR1 SGHRS, CDR2 YFSETQ. CDR3 sequence (DNA): TGCGCCAGCAGCCCTGGGACTAGCGCTCTAGATGAGCAGCTCTTC. Translation gives CASSPGTSALDEQLF.

This clone is a singleton in its sample. This sequence joins TRBV19 and TRBJ1-1; TRBD1 might be the D (5 bases). V shed 4 bases and J shed 5 bases, with 17 bases lying between them. Germline CDR1 LNHDA, CDR2 SQIVND (reference sequence). The CDR3 extends over 15 amino acids. The CDR3 is CASSTGDLRGTEAFF. The CDR3 DNA reads TGTGCCAGTAGTACAGGAGACCTCCGGGGGACTGAAGCTTTCTTT.

The gene calls are TRBV5-4 and TRBJ2-7; tentatively, D is TRBD1 (5 bases). V was trimmed by 3 bases and J by 6 bases, leaving 10 bases between them. This CDR3 spans 12 amino acids. Germline loops: CDR1 SGHNT, CDR2 YYREEE (reference sequence). The CDR3 nucleotides read TGTGCCAGCAGCTGGGGCCAGGGCGAGCAGTACTTC. This translates into CASSWGQGEQYF.

Turning to this clone: Other DNA sequences in this sample translate to the same CDR3. J is TRBJ2-7 and V is TRBV5-6; D unresolved. CDR1 and CDR2 (germline): SGHDT, YYEEEE. The CDR3 loop spans 13 amino acids. V lost 1 base to trimming and J lost 0 bases, with 5 bases between them. The DNA of the CDR3 is TGTGCCAGCAGCTTGTACAACTCCTACGAGCAGTACTTC. Encoded protein: CASSLYNSYEQYF.

The J gene is TRBJ2-7, the V gene TRBV7-6; the match to TRBD1 covers 9 bases. This CDR3 has 14 amino acids. Germline V gives CDR1 SGHVS, CDR2 FNYEAQ. Trimming took 1 base from V and 3 from J; bases not matched to a gene: 1. In DNA form, the CDR3 reads TGTGCCAGCAGCTTAGAGACAGGGGGCTACGAGCAGTACTTC. Protein product: CASSLETGGYEQYF.

The V and J genes are TRBV5-1 and TRBJ1-2, with 7 bases matching TRBD1. The V and J ends lost 4 bases and 8 bases, in that order; junction bases with no gene match: 14. The CDR3 runs 15 residues. Germline V gene data show CDR1 as SGHRS and CDR2 as YFSETQ. CDR3 residues: CASSPYGTEDVGYTF. DNA for the CDR3: TGCGCCAGCAGCCCGTACGGGACAGAGGACGTGGGCTACACCTTC. Supplemented by reference TRBV5-1 and TRBJ1-2, the full variable domain reads KAGVTQTPRYLIKTRGQQVTLSCSPISGHRSVSWYQQTPGQGLQFLFEYFSETQRNKGNFPGRFSGRQFSNSRSEMNVSTLELGDSALYLCASSPYGTEDVGYTFGSGTRLTVV.

V and J are TRBV4-3 and TRBJ1-3, with no clear D. This CDR3 contains 16 residues. In germline, CDR1 is LGHNA, CDR2 YSLEER. Trimming left V 1 base short and J 0 bases short, with 10 bases between. CDR3 sequence (DNA): TGCGCCAGCAGCCAAGGAAGGGATCTCTCTGGAAACACCATATATTTT. Protein: CASSQGRDLSGNTIYF.

This sequence joins TRBV5-1 and TRBJ2-7, with 8 bases aligning to TRBD2. CDR1 and CDR2 from the germline V gene are SGHRS and YFSETQ. This CDR3 contains 14 residues. V gave up 4 bases and J gave up 7 bases; unmatched junction bases: 10. The CDR3 nucleotides are TGCGCCAGCAGCCCGGGGGGGGCTAGCGGGGAGCAGTACTTC. Amino acids: CASSPGGASGEQYF.

V and J are TRBV30 and TRBJ2-7, with unresolved D. This CDR3 comprises 12 residues. The V gene's germline CDR1 is GTSNPN and CDR2 SVGIG (reference sequence). Trimming took 4 bases from V and 7 from J, leaving 14 bases between them. The CDR3, as DNA: TGTGCCTGGACTAAGGGTTCCGAGGAGCAGTACTTC. Translated: CAWTKGSEEQYF.

The chain carries TRBV9 and TRBJ1-5; 11 positions agree with TRBD1. J lost 6 bases, V lost 3 bases, and 5 bases had no gene match. This CDR3 is built from 15 residues. The germline gives CDR1 SGDLS, CDR2 YYNGEE. In DNA, the CDR3 is TGTGCCAGCAGCGACGGACAGGGGGCGGGTCAGCCCCAGCATTTT. This codes for CASSDGQGAGQPQHF.

The CDR3 sequence is CSVEDLESSGYEQYF. Here the CDR3 DNA reads TGCAGCGTTGAAGATCTCGAGTCTTCTGGCTACGAGCAGTACTTC. The V call is TRBV29-1, the J call TRBJ2-7, with D hard to call. The CDR3 covers 15 residues. V gave up 0 bases and J gave up 3 bases, with 15 bases separating them. Germline-derived CDR1 and CDR2 are SQVTM and ANQGSEA.

The rearrangement uses TRBV30 and TRBJ2-7, with D possibly being TRBD2 (6 bases). This CDR3 has 13 residues. The V gene's germline CDR1 is GTSNPN and CDR2 SVGIG (reference sequence). V lost 4 bases, J lost 4 bases, and 14 bases lay in between. The CDR3 DNA sequence: TGTGCCTGGAATATCGGGGGATTATACGAGCAGTACTTC. Its protein is CAWNIGGLYEQYF.

The chain is built from TRBV5-1 and TRBJ2-1; TRBD2 matches 10 bases. After removal of 4 bases from V and 8 bases from J, the junction contained 9 bases not matched to a gene. Germline CDR1 reads SGHRS; CDR2 reads YFSETQ. The CDR3 totals 15 residues. CDR3 sequence reads: CASSPGVAGGDEQFF. In DNA form, the CDR3 reads TGCGCCAGCAGCCCCGGGGTAGCGGGAGGTGATGAGCAGTTCTTC.

The chain recombines TRBV4-3 with TRBJ2-2; D is unclear. This CDR3 region has 14 residues. Germline CDR1 LGHNA, CDR2 YSLEER. With 0 bases removed from V and 4 bases from J, the gap between germline ends came to 6 bases. CDR3 amino acids: CASSQDLGTGELFF. Written as DNA, the CDR3 is TGCGCCAGCAGCCAAGATTTGGGCACCGGGGAGCTGTTTTTT.

The V gene is TRBV30, the J gene TRBJ1-1; tentative D call: TRBD1 (6 bases). The CDR3 spans 15 residues. Per germline, CDR1 GTSNPN and CDR2 SVGIG (reference sequence). V gave up 0 bases and J gave up 1 base, with 12 bases separating them. CDR3 amino acids: CAWSVEQGKNTEAFF. For the CDR3, the DNA is TGTGCCTGGAGTGTAGAACAGGGAAAGAACACTGAAGCTTTCTTT.

This sequence joins TRBV27 and TRBJ1-5; D is undetermined. Between the trimmed V and J ends, which lost 0 bases and 1 base, there was a span of 7 bases. The germline CDR1 and CDR2 sequences are MNHEY and SMNVEV (reference sequence). This CDR3 comprises 15 residues. The DNA of the CDR3 is TGTGCCAGCAGTTTATCCCTTCAAAGCAATCAGCCCCAGCATTTT. It translates to CASSLSLQSNQPQHF.